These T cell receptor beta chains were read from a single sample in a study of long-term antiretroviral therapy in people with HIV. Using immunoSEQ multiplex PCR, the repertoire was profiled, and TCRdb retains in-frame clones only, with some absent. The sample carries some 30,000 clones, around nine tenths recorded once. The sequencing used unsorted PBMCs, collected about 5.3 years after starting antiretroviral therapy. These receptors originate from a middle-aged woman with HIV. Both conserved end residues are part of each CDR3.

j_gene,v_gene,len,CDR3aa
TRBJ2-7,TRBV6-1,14,CASSAGRFSYEQYF
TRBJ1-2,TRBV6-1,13,CASIPTGTYGYTF
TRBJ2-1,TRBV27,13,CASSSSGRNEQFF
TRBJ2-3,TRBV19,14,CASSPQKSTDTQYF
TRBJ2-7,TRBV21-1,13,CASPPRGRYEQYF
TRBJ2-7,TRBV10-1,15,CASSEFDREFYEQYF
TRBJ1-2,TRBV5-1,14,CASSLFGQGDGYTF
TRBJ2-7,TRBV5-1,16,CASSLDAGTSSYEQYF
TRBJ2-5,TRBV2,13,CATSGGTGETQYF
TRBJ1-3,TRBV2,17,CATASRLSPPTGNTIYF
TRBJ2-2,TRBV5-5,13,CASSRQDTGELFF
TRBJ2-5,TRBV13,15,CASSHPSANQETQYF
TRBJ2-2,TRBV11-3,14,CASSLDLGAGELFF
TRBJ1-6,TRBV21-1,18,CASSKDVTKCSYNSPLHF
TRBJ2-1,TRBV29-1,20,CSVLGQGLLAGGRSYNEQFF
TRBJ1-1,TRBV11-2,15,CASSLEGVGSTEAFF
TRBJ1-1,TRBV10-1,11,CASSGIGSAFF
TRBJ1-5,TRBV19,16,CASSIFTMGANQPQHF
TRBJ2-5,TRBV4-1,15,CASSQVLSGRETQYF
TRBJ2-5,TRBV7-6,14,CASSFRGRQETQYF
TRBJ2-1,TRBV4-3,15,CASSQDPSGYNEQFF
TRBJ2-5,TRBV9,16,CASSVGTGYVQETQYF
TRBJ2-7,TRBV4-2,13,CASSYRRSYEQYF
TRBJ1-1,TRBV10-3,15,CAISESLGRNTEAFF
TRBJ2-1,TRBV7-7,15,CASSLSQAGWDEQFF
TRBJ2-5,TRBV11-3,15,CASSLGGGGYETQYF
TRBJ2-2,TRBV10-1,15,CASSPQGVSAGELFF
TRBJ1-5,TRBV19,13,CASSTLQGQPQHF
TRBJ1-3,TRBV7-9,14,CASSLVVAGNTIYF
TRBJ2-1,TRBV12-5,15,CASGFLGHQYNEQFF
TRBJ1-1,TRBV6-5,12,CASSYGGPEAFF
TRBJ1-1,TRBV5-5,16,CASSRPGTAGDTEAFF
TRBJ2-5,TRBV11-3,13,CASSTPPLATQYF
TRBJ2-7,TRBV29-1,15,CSVVRASGIVDEQYF
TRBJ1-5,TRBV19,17,CASSIYQDTYSNQPQHF
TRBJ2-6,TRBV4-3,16,CASSQDHVSGANVLTF
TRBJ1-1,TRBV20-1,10,CSAGGWEAFF
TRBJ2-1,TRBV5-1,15,CASSSTSGYYNEQFF
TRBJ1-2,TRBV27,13,CASSFGIRDGYTF
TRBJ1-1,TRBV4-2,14,CASSQDPRGTEAFF
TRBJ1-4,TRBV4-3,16,CASSQGQNRFNEKLFF
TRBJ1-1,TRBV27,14,CASSLSRGITEAFF
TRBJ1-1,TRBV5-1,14,CASSLEVMNTEAFF
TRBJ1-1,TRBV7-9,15,CASSLEGRGNTEAFF
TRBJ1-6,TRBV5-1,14,CASSSGQGNSPLHF
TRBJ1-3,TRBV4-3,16,CASSQDRGTSGNTIYF
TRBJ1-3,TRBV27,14,CASSLSAGTDTIYF
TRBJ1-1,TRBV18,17,CASSPSRDRVWNTEAFF
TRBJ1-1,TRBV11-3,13,CASSKYSGGEAFF
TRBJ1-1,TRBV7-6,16,CASSSLSGALNTEAFF
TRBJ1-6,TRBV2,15,CASNRVGGSGSPLHF
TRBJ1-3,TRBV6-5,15,CASMPSEISGNTIYF
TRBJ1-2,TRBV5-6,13,CASSRGQLYGYTF
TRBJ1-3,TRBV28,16,CASSLTGQRSGNTIYF
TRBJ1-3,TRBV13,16,CASSSQGASERNTIYF
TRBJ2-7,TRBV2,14,CASSEGSALHEQYF
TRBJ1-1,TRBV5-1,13,CASSSTGSTEAFF